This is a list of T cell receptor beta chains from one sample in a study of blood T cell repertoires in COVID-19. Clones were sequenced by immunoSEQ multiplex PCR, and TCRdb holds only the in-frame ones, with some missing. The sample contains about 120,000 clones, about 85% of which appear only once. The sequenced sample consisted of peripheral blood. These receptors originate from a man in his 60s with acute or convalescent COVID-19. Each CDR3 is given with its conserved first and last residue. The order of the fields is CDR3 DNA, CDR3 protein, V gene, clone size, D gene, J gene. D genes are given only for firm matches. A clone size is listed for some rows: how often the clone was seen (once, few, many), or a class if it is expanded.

DNA: TGCGCCAGCAGCTTGGATCCGGGAGGATTGGAGACCCAGTACTTC
CDR3: CASSLDPGGLETQYF
V: TRBV5-1
size: -
D: TRBD2
J: TRBJ2-5

DNA: TGTGCCAGTAGTCTTACTGCGTCGCTTACTAGACCGATTCAGTACTTC
CDR3: CASSLTASLTRPIQYF
V: TRBV19
size: once
D: -
J: TRBJ2-4

DNA: TGTGCCAGCAGCTTAACAGCAGGTTCTAACTATGGCTACACCTTC
CDR3: CASSLTAGSNYGYTF
V: TRBV7-6
size: once
D: -
J: TRBJ1-2

DNA: TGTGCCAGCAGCAAAGAAGGGAAGGACAGGAATCAGCCCCAGCATTTT
CDR3: CASSKEGKDRNQPQHF
V: TRBV21-1
size: -
D: -
J: TRBJ1-5

DNA: TGTGCCAGCAGCTTAGGGGCAGGGGGTTCCTACGAGCAGTACTTC
CDR3: CASSLGAGGSYEQYF
V: TRBV7-2
size: -
D: TRBD1
J: TRBJ2-7

DNA: TGTGCCACCAGAGGACAGGGCCCAGATACGCAGTATTTT
CDR3: CATRGQGPDTQYF
V: TRBV24-1
size: -
D: TRBD1
J: TRBJ2-3

DNA: TGTGCCAGCAGTCAAGGCAGGGGGCGAGATAGCAATCAGCCCCAGCATTTT
CDR3: CASSQGRGRDSNQPQHF
V: TRBV6-2/TRBV6-3
size: -
D: TRBD1
J: TRBJ1-5

DNA: TGTGCCAGCAAAGGGACAACAGGACGAGGTGAAAAACTGTTTTTT
CDR3: CASKGTTGRGEKLFF
V: TRBV25-1
size: -
D: -
J: TRBJ1-4

DNA: TGTGCCAGCTCCTCCCTCAGGGCCGGGGAGCTGTTTTTT
CDR3: CASSSLRAGELFF
V: TRBV11-3
size: -
D: -
J: TRBJ2-2

DNA: TGTGCCAGCAGTTTGAGCCTAGCGGGAGGAGAGACCCAGTACTTC
CDR3: CASSLSLAGGETQYF
V: TRBV27
size: -
D: TRBD2
J: TRBJ2-5

DNA: TGTGCCAGCAGTGGTCGGGGCCAACTAGCGGACCAAGAGACCCAGTACTTC
CDR3: CASSGRGQLADQETQYF
V: TRBV25-1
size: -
D: TRBD2
J: TRBJ2-5

DNA: TGTGCCAGCAGTTCAAAGCGACAGCCACCCTCCTACAATGAGCAGTTCTTC
CDR3: CASSSKRQPPSYNEQFF
V: TRBV28
size: -
D: -
J: TRBJ2-1

DNA: TGTGCCTGGAGCCCGGGGGAGCTGTTTTTT
CDR3: CAWSPGELFF
V: TRBV30
size: -
D: -
J: TRBJ2-2

DNA: TGTGCCAGCACCCCTGGGCGGGGAACCTACGAGCAGTACTTC
CDR3: CASTPGRGTYEQYF
V: TRBV27
size: -
D: -
J: TRBJ2-7

DNA: TGTGCCAGCAGCTATGACAGGACGAGCACTGAAGCTTTCTTT
CDR3: CASSYDRTSTEAFF
V: TRBV7-2
size: few
D: -
J: TRBJ1-1

DNA: TGTGCCAGCAGCTCCCCTGGAGGACAGGGTTCAAATGAGCAGTTCTTC
CDR3: CASSSPGGQGSNEQFF
V: TRBV2
size: -
D: TRBD1
J: TRBJ2-1

DNA: TGTGCCAGCAGTCTCTCGGGGGGGGGCAATGAGCAGTTCTTC
CDR3: CASSLSGGGNEQFF
V: TRBV28
size: -
D: TRBD2
J: TRBJ2-1

DNA: TGTGCCAGCAGTGAAGTGGTCGGGGGGATTTCTCTGTACGAGCAGTACTTC
CDR3: CASSEVVGGISLYEQYF
V: TRBV6-1
size: -
D: TRBD2
J: TRBJ2-7

DNA: TGTGCCAGCACGATTGACAGTTCCGGGGCCAACGTCCTGACTTTC
CDR3: CASTIDSSGANVLTF
V: TRBV27
size: -
D: -
J: TRBJ2-6

DNA: TGTGCCAGCAGCTCCAGACAGGGTGGGGAGACCCAGTACTTC
CDR3: CASSSRQGGETQYF
V: TRBV11-3
size: once
D: TRBD1
J: TRBJ2-5

DNA: TGTGCCAGCAGCCTACAGTACGAGCAGTACTTC
CDR3: CASSLQYEQYF
V: TRBV28
size: -
D: -
J: TRBJ2-7

DNA: TGTGCCAGCTCTGAACCCCCCCGAGGCAATCAGCCCCAGCATTTT
CDR3: CASSEPPRGNQPQHF
V: TRBV6-5
size: -
D: -
J: TRBJ1-5

DNA: TGTGCCAGCTCACGGACAGAAATTGACGAAAAACTGTTTTTT
CDR3: CASSRTEIDEKLFF
V: TRBV18
size: -
D: -
J: TRBJ1-4

DNA: TGTGCCCATGCCGCTACAGGGGACACTGAAGCTTTCTTT
CDR3: CAHAATGDTEAFF
V: TRBV6-5
size: few
D: TRBD1
J: TRBJ1-1